Sequencing of this T cell receptor (beta chain) was carried out in a study of shared clonotypes between healthy human individuals. Generated by immunoSEQ multiplex PCR, the TCRdb table keeps only in-frame clones and is missing some. The sample gives millions of clones, about 95% of which show up once; about 1.1% is in the top ten. Broader study findings: Estimated clonotype richness was generally higher in naive than memory subsets.

It was CD45RO-negative cells, positively selected for CCR7, that made up naive CD8 cells, with terminally differentiated effector memory CD45RA+ cells excluded. This CDR3 region has 16 residues. Trimming at V came to 2 bases and at J to 10 bases, leaving 11 bases not matched to a gene. Per germline, CDR1 LGHNA and CDR2 YSLEER. Details on this clone: Antigen unknown.

The rearrangement joins TRBV4-3 to TRBJ2-1, with 10 bases fitting TRBD2. This TCR was recovered from a young man in good health. The sample taken for sequencing was naive CD8+ T cells sorted from blood. In nucleotides, the CDR3 is TGCGCCAGCAGCCAAATCGGGCTAGCGGGAGATGGCGAGCAGTTCTTC. It is translated as CASSQIGLAGDGEQFF.